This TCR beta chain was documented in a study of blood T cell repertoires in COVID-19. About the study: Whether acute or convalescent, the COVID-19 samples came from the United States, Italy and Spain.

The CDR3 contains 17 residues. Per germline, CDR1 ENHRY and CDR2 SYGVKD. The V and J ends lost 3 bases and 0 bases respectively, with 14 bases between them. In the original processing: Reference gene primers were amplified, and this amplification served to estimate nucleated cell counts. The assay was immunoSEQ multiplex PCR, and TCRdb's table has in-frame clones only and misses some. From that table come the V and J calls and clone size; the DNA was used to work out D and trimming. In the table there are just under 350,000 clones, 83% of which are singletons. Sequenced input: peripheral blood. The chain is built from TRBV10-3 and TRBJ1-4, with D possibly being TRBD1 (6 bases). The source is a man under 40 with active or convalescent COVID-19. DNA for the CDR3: TGTGCCATCAGTGACGTAGACAGGACCACAACTAATGAAAAACTGTTTTTT. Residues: CAISDVDRTTTNEKLFF.